What follows are 11 T cell receptor beta chains derived from one specimen sequenced in a study of TIL therapy for anti-PD-1-resistant metastatic lung cancer. As to time point: pre-treatment sample, taken before nivolumab and TIL therapy. This was the immunoSEQ v3 assay. Produced via immunoSEQ multiplex PCR; TCRdb's table is partial and in-frame only. This sample has under 55,000 clones, with roughly 78% found just once. Sequenced here: blood, sampled at baseline. These TCRs come from a woman between 25 and 85 years old with non-small cell lung cancer.

This clone appeared once. The rearrangement joins TRBV11-3 to TRBJ2-4; TRBD1 matches 8 bases. Per germline, CDR1 SGHNT and CDR2 YENEEA. The J segment lost 4 bases and the V segment lost 5 bases, leaving 10 bases of the junction unmatched. The CDR3 length is 16 residues. CDR3 in amino acids: CASSPGTGGRKNIQYF. The CDR3 nucleotides read TGTGCCAGCAGCCCGGGGACAGGCGGCAGGAAAAACATTCAGTACTTC.

The gene calls are TRBV6-1 and TRBJ2-7, with D hard to call. The CDR3 spans 15 residues. Trimming stripped 2 bases from V and 0 bases from J, with 11 bases between. Per the germline V gene, CDR1 is MNHNS and CDR2 is SASEGT. The CDR3 DNA follows: TGTGCCAGCAGTGAACTTGAAGACCTCTCCTACGAGCAGTACTTC. Translating gives CASSELEDLSYEQYF.

The V and J genes are TRBV6-5 and TRBJ2-1; 12 nucleotides match TRBD2. Germline V CDR1 and CDR2: MNHEY, SVGAGI. The junction had 4 bases not matched to a gene; V was cut back by 8 bases and J by 5 bases. This CDR3 is built from 14 residues. The CDR3 coding sequence is TGTGCCAGCGGAACTAGCGGGGGGAACAATGAGCAGTTCTTC. The encoded protein is CASGTSGGNNEQFF.

This clone showed up just a few times. This chain uses TRBV7-2 with TRBJ2-7; TRBD2 is a possible D gene (5 bases). V dropped 5 bases and J dropped 5 bases, with 16 bases sitting between them. This CDR3 is 14 amino acids long. The germline gives CDR1 SGHTA, CDR2 FQGNSA. The CDR3 protein is CASSPGLAGDEQYF. The CDR3 DNA sequence: TGTGCCAGCAGCCCCGGACTGGCCGGGGACGAGCAGTACTTC.

This sequence joins TRBV29-1 and TRBJ2-7, with 11 bases fitting TRBD1. The germline V gene encodes CDR1 SQVTM and CDR2 ANQGSEA. The J segment lost 5 bases and the V segment lost 6 bases, leaving 6 bases of the junction unmatched. The CDR3 totals 13 residues. The DNA for the CDR3 is TGCAGCGTCGGACAGGGGGCTAGCGACGAGCAGTACTTC. Encoded protein: CSVGQGASDEQYF.

The V gene is TRBV5-4, the J gene TRBJ2-3, with D perhaps matching TRBD2 (5 bases). CDR1 and CDR2 (germline): SGHNT, YYREEE (reference sequence). The CDR3 is 17 residues long. Trimming pared 3 bases from V and 3 bases from J, leaving 20 bases between. CDR3 DNA: TGTGCCAGCAGCTCATTGGCCGGGATAAGGTTAACAGATACGCAGTATTTT. Encoded protein: CASSSLAGIRLTDTQYF. The variable domain in full, completed from reference TRBV5-4 and TRBJ2-3, reads ETGVTQSPTHLIKTRGQQVTLRCSSQSGHNTVSWYQQALGQGPQFIFQYYREEENGRGNFPPRFSGLQFPNYSSELNVNALELDDSALYLCASSSLAGIRLTDTQYFGPGTRLTVL.

CDR3 protein: CASSLTGSLSGNTIYF. In DNA, the CDR3 is TGCGCCAGCAGCCTGACAGGGTCCCTCTCTGGAAACACCATATATTTT. The V and J genes are TRBV5-1 and TRBJ1-3, with TRBD1 identical over 7 bases. The CDR3 covers 16 residues. In germline, CDR1 is SGHRS, CDR2 YFSETQ. J gave up 0 bases and V 4 bases, and 7 bases lay outside the gene matches.

This chain uses TRBV6-1 with TRBJ1-2; TRBD1 might be the D (6 bases). This CDR3 contains 14 residues. Germline V gene data show CDR1 as MNHNS and CDR2 as SASEGT. The V gene lost 2 bases and the J gene lost 4 bases, with 11 bases spanning the gap. CDR3 in DNA: TGTGCCAGCAGTGAATCGGACAGAGTCTATGGCTACACCTTC. Its protein product is CASSESDRVYGYTF.

The gene calls are TRBV21-1 and TRBJ1-1. TRBV21-1 has pseudogene status. The CDR3 is 14 residues long. CDR3 sequence (DNA): TGTGCCAGCAGCAACGAAAGAGAGGACACTGAAGCTTTCTTT. It encodes CASSNEREDTEAFF.

The chain has TRBV18 and TRBJ1-1; 8 bases align to TRBD1. J gave up 3 bases and V 0 bases, and 6 bases lay outside the gene matches. The CDR3 sequence is 16 residues long. Germline assignment: CDR1 KGHSH and CDR2 LQKENI. The CDR3 region has the DNA TGTGCCAGCTCACCACCGGGCAGGGGGCAGTACACTGAAGCTTTCTTT. Its translation is CASSPPGRGQYTEAFF.

The rearrangement links TRBV6-1 to TRBJ1-2; perhaps TRBD1 as D (5 bases). The CDR3 runs to 12 residues. CDR1 MNHNS and CDR2 SASEGT come from the germline V gene. Trimming shortened V by 8 bases and J by 2 bases, and 9 bases separated the two germline ends. The chain's CDR3 is CASGGQNYGYTF. As DNA, the CDR3 is TGTGCCAGCGGCGGACAAAACTATGGCTACACCTTC.